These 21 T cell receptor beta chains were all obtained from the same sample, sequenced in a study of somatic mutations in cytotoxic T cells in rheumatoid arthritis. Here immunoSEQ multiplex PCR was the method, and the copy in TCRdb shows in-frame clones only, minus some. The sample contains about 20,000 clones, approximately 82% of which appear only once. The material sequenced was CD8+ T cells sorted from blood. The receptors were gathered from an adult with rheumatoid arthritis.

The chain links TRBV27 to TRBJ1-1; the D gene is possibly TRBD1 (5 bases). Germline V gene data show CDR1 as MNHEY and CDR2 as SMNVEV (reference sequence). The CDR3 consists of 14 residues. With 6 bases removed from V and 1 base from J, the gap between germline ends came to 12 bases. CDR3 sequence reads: CASSLTEKNTEAFF. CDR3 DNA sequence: TGTGCCAGCAGCCTGACAGAGAAGAACACTGAAGCTTTCTTT.

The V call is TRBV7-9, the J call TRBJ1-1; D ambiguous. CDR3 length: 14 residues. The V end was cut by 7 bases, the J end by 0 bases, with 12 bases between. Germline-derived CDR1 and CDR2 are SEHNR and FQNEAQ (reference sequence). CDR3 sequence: CASTEKGLNTEAFF. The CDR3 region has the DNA TGTGCCAGCACCGAGAAAGGGCTGAACACTGAAGCTTTCTTT.

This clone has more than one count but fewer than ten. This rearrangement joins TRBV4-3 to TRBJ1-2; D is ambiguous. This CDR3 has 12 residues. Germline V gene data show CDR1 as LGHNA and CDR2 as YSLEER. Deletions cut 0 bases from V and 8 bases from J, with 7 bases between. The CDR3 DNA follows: TGCGCCAGCAGCCAAGATGGGTCAGGCTACACCTTC. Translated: CASSQDGSGYTF.

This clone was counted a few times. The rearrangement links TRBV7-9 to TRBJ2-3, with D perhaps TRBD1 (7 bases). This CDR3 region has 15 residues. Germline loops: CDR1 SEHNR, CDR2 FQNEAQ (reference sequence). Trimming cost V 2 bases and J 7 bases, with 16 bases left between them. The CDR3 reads CASSLTRGDTNTQYF. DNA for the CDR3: TGTGCCAGCAGCTTAACCAGGGGGGACACTAATACGCAGTATTTT.

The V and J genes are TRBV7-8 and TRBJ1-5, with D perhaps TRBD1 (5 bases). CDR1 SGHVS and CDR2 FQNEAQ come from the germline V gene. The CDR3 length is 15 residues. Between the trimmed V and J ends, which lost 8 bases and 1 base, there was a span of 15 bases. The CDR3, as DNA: TGTGCCAGCTCCATAGAGACAGCGAGCAATCAGCCCCAGCATTTT. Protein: CASSIETASNQPQHF. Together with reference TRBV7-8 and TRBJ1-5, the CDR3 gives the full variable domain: GAGVSQSPRYKVAKRGQDVALRCDPISGHVSLFWYQQALGQGPEFLTYFQNEAQLDKSGLPSDRFFAERPEGSVSTLKIQRTQQEDSAVYLCASSIETASNQPQHFGDGTRLSIL.

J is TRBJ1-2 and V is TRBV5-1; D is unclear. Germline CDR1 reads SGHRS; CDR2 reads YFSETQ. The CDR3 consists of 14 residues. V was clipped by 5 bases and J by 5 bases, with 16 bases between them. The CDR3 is CASRQDGRRYGYTF. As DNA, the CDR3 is TGCGCCAGCAGACAAGACGGCCGACGTTATGGCTACACCTTC. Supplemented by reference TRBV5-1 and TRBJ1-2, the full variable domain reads KAGVTQTPRYLIKTRGQQVTLSCSPISGHRSVSWYQQTPGQGLQFLFEYFSETQRNKGNFPGRFSGRQFSNSRSEMNVSTLELGDSALYLCASRQDGRRYGYTFGSGTRLTVV.

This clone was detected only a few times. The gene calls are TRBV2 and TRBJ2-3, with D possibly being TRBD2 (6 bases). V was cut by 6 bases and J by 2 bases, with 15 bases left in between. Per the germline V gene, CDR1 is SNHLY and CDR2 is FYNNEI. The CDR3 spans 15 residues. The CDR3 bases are TGTGCCAGCAGAACCTGGTGGGAGGTCACAGATACGCAGTATTTT. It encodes CASRTWWEVTDTQYF.

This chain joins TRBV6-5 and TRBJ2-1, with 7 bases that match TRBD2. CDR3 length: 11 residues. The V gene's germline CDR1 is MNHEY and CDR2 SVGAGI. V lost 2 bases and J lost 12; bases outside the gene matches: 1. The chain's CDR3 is CASSYGGGQFF. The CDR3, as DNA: TGTGCCAGCAGTTACGGGGGGGGGCAGTTCTTC.

The CDR3 DNA reads as TGTGCCAGCGGACCCGGCAGACCTAATGAAAAACTGTTTTTT. Translating gives CASGPGRPNEKLFF. The chain has TRBV25-1 and TRBJ1-4; no clear D gene. V was pared by 8 bases and J by 3 bases, with 13 bases between. The germline CDR1 and CDR2 sequences are MGHDK and SYGVNS. This CDR3 is built from 14 residues.

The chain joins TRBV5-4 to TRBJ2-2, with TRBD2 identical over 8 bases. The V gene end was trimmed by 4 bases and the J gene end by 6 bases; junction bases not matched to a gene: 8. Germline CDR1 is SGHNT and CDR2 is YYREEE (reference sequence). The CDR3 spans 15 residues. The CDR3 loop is CASSQSKRESGELFF. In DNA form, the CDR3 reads TGTGCCAGCAGCCAAAGTAAGCGGGAGTCCGGGGAGCTGTTTTTT. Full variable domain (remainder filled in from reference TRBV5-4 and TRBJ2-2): ETGVTQSPTHLIKTRGQQVTLRCSSQSGHNTVSWYQQALGQGPQFIFQYYREEENGRGNFPPRFSGLQFPNYSSELNVNALELDDSALYLCASSQSKRESGELFFGEGSRLTVL.

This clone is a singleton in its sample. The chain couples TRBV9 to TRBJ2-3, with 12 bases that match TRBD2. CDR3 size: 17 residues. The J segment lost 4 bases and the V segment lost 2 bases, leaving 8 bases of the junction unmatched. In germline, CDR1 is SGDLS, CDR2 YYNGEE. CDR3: CASSVNPLAGGSDTQYF. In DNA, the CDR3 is TGTGCCAGCAGCGTCAACCCCCTAGCGGGAGGGTCAGATACGCAGTATTTT. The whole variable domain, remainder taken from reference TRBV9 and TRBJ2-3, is DSGVTQTPKHLITATGQRVTLRCSPRSGDLSVYWYQQSLDQGLQFLIQYYNGEERAKGNILERFSAQQFPDLHSELNLSSLELGDSALYFCASSVNPLAGGSDTQYFGPGTRLTVL.

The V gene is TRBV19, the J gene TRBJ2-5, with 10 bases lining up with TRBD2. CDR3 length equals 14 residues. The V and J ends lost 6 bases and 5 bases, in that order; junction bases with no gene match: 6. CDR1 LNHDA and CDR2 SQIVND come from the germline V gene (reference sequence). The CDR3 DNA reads TGTGCCAGTAGGGGAGCGGGAGGGGGGGAGACCCAGTACTTC. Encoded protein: CASRGAGGGETQYF.

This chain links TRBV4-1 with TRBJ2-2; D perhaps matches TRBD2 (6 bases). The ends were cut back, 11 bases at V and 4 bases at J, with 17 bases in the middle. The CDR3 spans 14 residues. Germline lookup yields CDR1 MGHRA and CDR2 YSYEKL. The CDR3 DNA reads TGCGCCGCGGGGCCGGAGGGTGGCACCGGGGAGCTGTTTTTT. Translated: CAAGPEGGTGELFF.

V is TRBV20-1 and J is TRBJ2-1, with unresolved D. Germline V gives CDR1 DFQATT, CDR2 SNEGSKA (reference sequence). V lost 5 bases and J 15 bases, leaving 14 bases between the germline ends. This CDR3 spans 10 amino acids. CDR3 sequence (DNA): TGCAGTGCTGAACTGACTCCTCTGTTCTTC. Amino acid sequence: CSAELTPLFF.

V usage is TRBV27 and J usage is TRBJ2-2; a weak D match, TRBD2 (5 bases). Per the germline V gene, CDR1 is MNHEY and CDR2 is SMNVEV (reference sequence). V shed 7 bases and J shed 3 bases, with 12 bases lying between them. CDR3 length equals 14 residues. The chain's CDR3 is CASTPRGYTGELFF. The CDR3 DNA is TGTGCCAGCACCCCCCGGGGTTACACCGGGGAGCTGTTTTTT.

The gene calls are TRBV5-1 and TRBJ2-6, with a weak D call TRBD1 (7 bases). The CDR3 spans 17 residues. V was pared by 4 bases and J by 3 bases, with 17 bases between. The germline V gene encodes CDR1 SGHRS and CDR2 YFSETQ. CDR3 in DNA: TGCGCCAGCAGCCCCCGAGGAGGGGGCTATGGGGCCAACGTCCTGACTTTC. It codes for CASSPRGGGYGANVLTF.

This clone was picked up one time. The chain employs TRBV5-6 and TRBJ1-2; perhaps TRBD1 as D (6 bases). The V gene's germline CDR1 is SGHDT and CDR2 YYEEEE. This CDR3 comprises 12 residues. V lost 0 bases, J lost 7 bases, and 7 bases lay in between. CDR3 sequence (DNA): TGTGCCAGCAGCTTGGGGGGGGCTGGCTACACCTTC. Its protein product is CASSLGGAGYTF.

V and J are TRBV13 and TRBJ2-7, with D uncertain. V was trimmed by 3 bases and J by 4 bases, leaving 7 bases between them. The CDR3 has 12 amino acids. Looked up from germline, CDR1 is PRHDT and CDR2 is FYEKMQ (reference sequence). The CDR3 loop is CASSFGRYEQYF. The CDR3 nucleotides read TGTGCCAGCAGCTTTGGGCGTTACGAGCAGTACTTC.

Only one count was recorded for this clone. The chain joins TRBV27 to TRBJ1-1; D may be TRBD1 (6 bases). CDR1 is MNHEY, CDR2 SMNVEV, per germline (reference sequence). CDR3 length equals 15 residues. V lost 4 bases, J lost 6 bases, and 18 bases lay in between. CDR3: CASSSLPGHVPEAFF. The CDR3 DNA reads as TGTGCCAGCAGTTCCCTCCCGGGACACGTGCCTGAAGCTTTCTTT.

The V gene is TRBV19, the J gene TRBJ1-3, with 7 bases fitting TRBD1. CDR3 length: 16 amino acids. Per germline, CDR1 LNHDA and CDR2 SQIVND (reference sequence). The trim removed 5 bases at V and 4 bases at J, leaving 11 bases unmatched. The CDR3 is CASSLWTGGRGNTIYF. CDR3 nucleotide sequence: TGTGCCAGTAGTCTGTGGACAGGCGGGAGGGGAAACACCATATATTTT.

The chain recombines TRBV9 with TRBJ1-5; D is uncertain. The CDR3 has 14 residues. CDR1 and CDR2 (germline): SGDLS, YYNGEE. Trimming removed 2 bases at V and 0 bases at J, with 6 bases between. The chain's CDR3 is CASSVWGSNQPQHF. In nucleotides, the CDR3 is TGTGCCAGCAGCGTTTGGGGTAGCAATCAGCCCCAGCATTTT.